The 13 T cell receptor beta chains in this list originate from one sample, sequenced in a study of blood T cells in healthy people across ages. Then a second PCR, running about 7 to 11 cycles, was carried out with a sample-barcoded 5' primer and a J-beta primer mix. TCRdb re-called the 5' RACE reads with MiXCR, one entry per CDR3 protein. Counted here are roughly 1.4 million distinct CDR3 sequences, approximately 59% occurring once; the ten biggest clones make up about 6.3%. Sequenced: blood. The receptors here all came from a young man in good health.

The V call is TRBV20-1, the J call TRBJ2-1; D perhaps matches TRBD1 (6 bases). CDR1 is DFQATT and CDR2 is SNEGSKA in the germline V gene (reference sequence). This CDR3 comprises 17 residues. V was trimmed by 0 bases and J by 0 bases, leaving 15 bases between them. The CDR3 is CSARDLTGLSSYNEQFF. The CDR3 region has the DNA TGCAGTGCTAGAGATCTGACAGGACTCAGCTCCTACAATGAGCAGTTCTTC.

This clonotype was detected only once. CDR3 nucleotides: TGCAGTGCAACCGGGACCCTAGGGTCGAATGGCTACACCTTC. It specifies CSATGTLGSNGYTF. V gene TRBV20-1 combines with J gene TRBJ1-2; weak D call: TRBD1 (5 bases). Looked up from germline, CDR1 is DFQATT and CDR2 is SNEGSKA (reference sequence). V was clipped by 6 bases and J by 6 bases, with 20 bases between them. The CDR3 runs 14 residues.

The chain recombines TRBV20-1 with TRBJ2-3; 11 bases fit TRBD2. CDR1 and CDR2 from the germline V gene are DFQATT and SNEGSKA (reference sequence). Trimming at V came to 0 bases and at J to 2 bases, leaving 10 bases not matched to a gene. The CDR3 consists of 18 residues. The CDR3 loop is CSARDPTSGILYTDTQYF. The CDR3 DNA is TGCAGTGCTAGAGATCCGACTAGCGGGATCCTTTACACAGATACGCAGTATTTT.

The chain joins TRBV2 to TRBJ1-6, with a weak D call TRBD1 (5 bases). The germline V and J ends were trimmed by 4 bases and 7 bases, with 8 bases remaining between them. Germline V gives CDR1 SNHLY, CDR2 FYNNEI. The CDR3 is 13 amino acids. The chain's CDR3 is CASSGQMNSPLHF. CDR3 sequence (DNA): TGTGCCAGCAGTGGACAGATGAATTCACCCCTCCACTTT.

The rearrangement links TRBV3-1 to TRBJ2-1; a weak D match, TRBD2 (6 bases). The CDR3 length is 16 residues. Germline V gives CDR1 LGHDT, CDR2 YNNKEL (reference sequence). Deletions cut 0 bases from V and 10 bases from J, with 19 bases between. The CDR3 nucleotides read TGTGCCAGCAGCCAAGATGGCGGACTAATCTCCTACGAGCAGTTCTTC. Protein product: CASSQDGGLISYEQFF.

The J gene is TRBJ2-1, the V gene TRBV7-2; the match to TRBD2 covers 12 bases. V shed 2 bases and J 1 base; nucleotides not matched to a gene: 12. The CDR3 runs to 20 residues. The germline V gene has CDR1 SGHTA and CDR2 FQGNSA. CDR3 sequence reads: CASSLMWASGGAGSYNEQFF. The CDR3 DNA is TGTGCCAGCAGCTTAATGTGGGCTAGCGGGGGGGCCGGGTCCTACAATGAGCAGTTCTTC.

The rearrangement links TRBV5-6 to TRBJ2-4; possibly TRBD2 for D (6 bases). The tail of the sequence fits TRBJ2-7 better, so the J call may be wrong. The CDR3 is 15 amino acids. Germline V gene data show CDR1 as SGHDT and CDR2 as YYEEEE. The CDR3 loop reads CASSLLGLNIYEQYF. CDR3 DNA sequence: TGTGCCAGCAGCTTGTTGGGACTGAATATCTACGAGCAGTACTTC.

This chain joins TRBV9 and TRBJ2-1; 11 bases map to TRBD2. The CDR3 extends over 15 amino acids. Germline trimming cut 6 bases from V and 4 bases from J; bases unmatched to any gene: 6. The germline CDR1 and CDR2 sequences are SGDLS and YYNGEE. CDR3 amino acids: CASTPTSGGYNEQFF. CDR3 nucleotides: TGTGCCAGCACTCCCACTAGCGGGGGTTACAATGAGCAGTTCTTC.

The table lists this clonotype with a few counts. The chain combines TRBV29-1 with TRBJ2-7; the D is unclear. Looked up from germline, CDR1 is SQVTM and CDR2 is ANQGSEA. The V end was cut by 3 bases, the J end by 5 bases, with 8 bases between. This CDR3 spans 11 amino acids. The CDR3 spells CSVDIANEQYF. CDR3 coding DNA: TGCAGCGTTGACATCGCCAACGAGCAGTACTTC.

A note on this clonotype: At one end, the junction sequence differs from germline, possibly due to a read error. The J gene is TRBJ2-7, the V gene TRBV4-3; D remains unclear. This CDR3 has 16 residues. Germline assignment: CDR1 LGHNA and CDR2 YSLEER. For the CDR3, the DNA is TGCGCCAGCAGCCAAGATACGTATAGCAGCTCCTACAAGCAGTACTTC. It specifies CASSQDTYSSSYKQYF.

This clonotype appeared a single time. The CDR3 reads CASSLYMEGNKQFF. The CDR3 DNA sequence: TGTGCCAGCAGTTTATATATGGAGGGAAATAAGCAGTTCTTC. The V and J genes are TRBV27 and TRBJ2-1; tentative D call: TRBD2 (6 bases). V shed 1 base and J shed 11 bases, with 15 bases lying between them. The length of the CDR3 is 14 residues. In germline, CDR1 is MNHEY, CDR2 SMNVEV (reference sequence).

V is TRBV4-1 and J is TRBJ2-1; D is perhaps TRBD1 or TRBD2 (5 bases each). This CDR3 spans 16 amino acids. Germline CDR1 and CDR2: MGHRA and YSYEKL. V lost 7 bases, J lost 7 bases, and 23 bases lay in between. The CDR3 DNA is TGCGCCAGCACCTCAACCCTCGGGGCGACGAGGAATGAGCAGTTCTTC. Translation: CASTSTLGATRNEQFF.

The rearrangement uses TRBV28 and TRBJ2-3, with D perhaps matching TRBD1 or TRBD2 (5 bases each). Looked up from germline, CDR1 is MDHEN and CDR2 is SYDVKM. Trimming took off 6 bases at V and 1 base at J, with 14 bases between the two ends. The CDR3 loop spans 15 amino acids. This CDR3 reads CASSPLGGGTDTQYF. The CDR3 DNA reads TGTGCCAGCAGCCCCCTTGGGGGTGGCACAGATACGCAGTATTTT.